What follows is one TCR beta chain and its context. This sample is drawn from a study of blood T cell repertoires in COVID-19. Looking at the study overall: COVID-19 samples from acute and convalescent phases originated in the United States, Italy and Spain.

Enrollees, about 18 to 100 years old, lived in 24 US areas. Recovered Cohort 3 donors showed two negative PCRs, clearance, or symptom resolution. V lost 0 bases, J lost 4 bases, and 6 bases stayed unmatched. This CDR3 spans 17 amino acids. Germline V CDR1 and CDR2: ENHRY, SYGVKD. Original processing methods: Counts of nucleated cells, estimated from reference gene primer amplification, were obtained. Method: immunoSEQ multiplex PCR; TCRdb's copy keeps in-frame clones and lacks some. V and J calls and clone size follow that table, whereas D and trimming were derived from the DNA. The top ten hold 5.5% to 7% of the sample, which has 310,000 or so clones, 87% seen once.

This chain joins TRBV10-3 and TRBJ1-2; 12 bases are a match to TRBD1. This TCR derives from a woman aged 25 to 39 who had recovered from COVID-19. The specimen sequenced was PBMCs or T cells enriched from blood (not recorded which). CDR3 amino acids: CAISESGGQGAGYGYTF. The CDR3 bases are TGTGCCATCAGTGAGTCGGGGGGACAGGGGGCCGGCTATGGCTACACCTTC.